These T cell receptor beta chains were read from a single sample in a study of response to subunit inactivated influenza vaccine. One entry per CDR3 protein results from TCRdb running MiXCR on the RT-PCR reads. Here the sample spans hundreds of thousands of distinct CDR3 sequences, roughly 13% being singletons. Material: PBMCs from blood, obtained roughly 46 days after vaccination. The receptors were gathered from a man aged 45-60 years who received an inactivated influenza vaccine. CDR3s include the opening cysteine and the closing phenylalanine or tryptophan. D genes are given only for firm matches. Size tells how often a clone was seen (once, few, many) or the class of an expanded clone, and some rows leave it out.

TRBD2 | TRBJ2-3 | TRBV20-1 | NA | CSARDLRLAGGDTQYF | TGCAGTGCTAGAGATCTCAGACTAGCGGGGGGGGATACGCAGTATTTT
NA | TRBJ2-1 | TRBV7-2 | many | CASSRTLQGNNEQFF | TGTGCCAGCAGCCGAACTTTACAGGGTAACAATGAGCAGTTCTTC
NA | TRBJ1-2 | TRBV7-2 | few | CASIPGPGGNYGYTF | TGTGCCAGCATCCCCGGCCCCGGGGGAAACTATGGCTACACCTTC
NA | TRBJ1-2 | TRBV5-5 | NA | CASAPPGPYGYTF | TGTGCCAGCGCTCCGCCGGGTCCCTATGGCTACACCTTC
TRBD1 | TRBJ2-7 | TRBV6-1 | NA | CASSKGQGSSYEQYF | TGTGCCAGCAGTAAAGGACAGGGCAGCTCCTACGAGCAGTACTTC
NA | TRBJ2-2 | TRBV20-1 | many | CSARIGRTTGELFF | TGCAGTGCTAGGATAGGGAGGACGACCGGGGAGCTGTTTTTT
NA | TRBJ2-3 | TRBV29-1 | NA | CSVSERGDTQYF | TGCAGCGTTTCGGAACGTGGAGATACGCAGTATTTT
TRBD1 | TRBJ1-2 | TRBV20-1 | many | CSARDLNRGRLDGYTF | TGCAGTGCTAGAGATTTGAACAGGGGGCGACTCGATGGCTACACCTTC
NA | TRBJ1-2 | TRBV10-3 | few | CAISESYAGGYTF | TGTGCCATCAGTGAGTCGTACGCCGGGGGCTACACCTTC
NA | TRBJ1-5 | TRBV2 | NA | CASRVGLSNQPQHF | TGTGCCAGCAGAGTGGGACTAAGCAATCAGCCCCAGCATTTT
NA | TRBJ2-1 | TRBV7-9 | few | CASKEGTSKGTGEQFF | TGTGCCAGTAAAGAGGGGACGTCGAAAGGAACTGGTGAGCAGTTCTTC
NA | TRBJ1-5 | TRBV6-2/TRBV6-3 | NA | CASTIGPQHF | TGTGCCAGCACTATTGGGCCCCAGCATTTT
TRBD1 | TRBJ1-2 | TRBV15 | few | CATSRDGSRQGARDYGYTF | TGTGCCACCAGCAGAGATGGTTCGAGGCAGGGGGCGCGAGACTATGGCTACACCTTC
NA | TRBJ2-7 | TRBV6-1 | many | CASSLLGRGSEQYF | TGTGCCAGCAGCCTTTTGGGGAGGGGGTCCGAGCAGTACTTC
TRBD2 | TRBJ2-5 | TRBV5-1 | many | CASSQGTSGQETQYF | TGCGCCAGCAGCCAGGGTACTAGCGGCCAAGAGACCCAGTACTTC
NA | TRBJ2-5 | TRBV21-1 | NA | CASSCPQGDSLQETQYF | TGTGCCAGCAGCTGTCCCCAAGGCGACAGCCTACAAGAGACCCAGTACTTC
NA | TRBJ2-1 | TRBV4-3 | few | CASSQDRQRLPFNEQFF | TGCGCCAGCAGCCAAGATCGCCAGCGCCTTCCCTTCAATGAGCAGTTCTTC
NA | TRBJ2-5 | TRBV20-1 | NA | CSARAEVYFETQYF | TGCAGTGCTAGGGCTGAAGTCTATTTTGAGACCCAGTACTTC
NA | TRBJ2-5 | TRBV4-3 | few | CASSQGLGRQETQYF | TGCGCCAGCAGCCAAGGACTAGGTCGCCAAGAGACCCAGTACTTC
NA | TRBJ2-1 | TRBV12-3/TRBV12-4 | NA | CASSSSLDRNEQFF | TGTGCCAGCAGTTCTTCACTTGACAGGAATGAGCAGTTCTTC
NA | TRBJ1-1 | TRBV7-9 | NA | CASSPVLMNTEAFF | TGTGCCAGCAGCCCAGTTCTAATGAACACTGAAGCTTTCTTT
NA | TRBJ2-3 | TRBV4-2 | NA | CASSQDSSRTDTQYF | TGTGCCAGCAGCCAAGATAGTTCCCGCACAGATACGCAGTATTTT
TRBD1 | TRBJ2-7 | TRBV7-2 | NA | CASSLRDRGMEQYF | TGTGCCAGCAGCCTCCGGGACAGGGGCATGGAGCAGTACTTC
NA | TRBJ2-2 | TRBV12-3/TRBV12-4 | few | CASSLRTLNTGELFF | TGTGCCAGCAGTCTACGGACACTGAACACCGGGGAGCTGTTTTTT
NA | TRBJ1-1 | TRBV7-8 | few | CASSYRAPRGTEAFF | TGTGCCAGCAGCTACCGGGCCCCGAGGGGCACTGAAGCTTTCTTT
NA | TRBJ1-1 | TRBV29-1 | few | CSVEQLTGSKAFF | TGCAGCGTTGAACAACTGACAGGATCGAAGGCTTTCTTT
NA | TRBJ2-5 | TRBV5-4 | NA | CASSLAGPAETQYF | TGTGCCAGCAGCTTGGCTGGTCCGGCGGAGACCCAGTACTTC
NA | TRBJ2-7 | TRBV5-1 | many | CASSTEVPYEQYF | TGCGCCAGCAGCACCGAAGTTCCCTACGAGCAGTACTTC
NA | TRBJ1-1 | TRBV10-3 | many | CAIRDQRSTEAFF | TGTGCCATCAGGGACCAGAGAAGCACTGAAGCTTTCTTT
TRBD2 | TRBJ2-1 | TRBV4-2 | NA | CASSPPGIAGVYNEQFF | TGTGCCAGCAGCCCGCCCGGGATAGCGGGGGTTTACAATGAGCAGTTCTTC
TRBD1 | TRBJ2-1 | TRBV20-1 | few | CSARAVRGRDYNEQFF | TGCAGTGCTAGAGCGGTCAGGGGGCGCGACTACAATGAGCAGTTCTTC
NA | TRBJ2-1 | TRBV9 | NA | CASSVGLGRSYNEQFF | TGTGCCAGCAGCGTAGGTCTGGGACGCTCCTACAATGAGCAGTTCTTC
TRBD1 | TRBJ2-2 | TRBV29-1 | few | CSVEQGAFTGELFF | TGCAGCGTTGAACAGGGGGCGTTCACCGGGGAGCTGTTTTTT
NA | TRBJ1-5 | TRBV12-3/TRBV12-4 | few | CASSPGAGWGKNSNQPQHF | TGTGCCAGCAGCCCCGGCGCGGGTTGGGGGAAAAATAGCAATCAGCCCCAGCATTTT
NA | TRBJ2-3 | TRBV10-3 | many | CAISTRRGDDTQYF | TGTGCCATCAGTACACGGCGAGGGGACGATACGCAGTATTTT
TRBD1 | TRBJ1-1 | TRBV6-5 | few | CASSYQAGGITEAFF | TGTGCCAGCAGTTACCAGGCAGGGGGTATCACTGAAGCTTTCTTT
NA | TRBJ2-1 | TRBV7-2 | NA | CASSLEVGAPYNEQFF | TGTGCCAGCAGCTTAGAGGTGGGAGCTCCCTACAATGAGCAGTTCTTC
TRBD1 | TRBJ1-4 | TRBV20-1 | few | CSARGRDRGEKLFF | TGCAGTGCTAGAGGCCGGGACAGGGGTGAAAAACTGTTTTTT
TRBD1 | TRBJ2-2 | TRBV12-3/TRBV12-4 | few | CASSPWTGATGELFF | TGTGCCAGCAGTCCCTGGACAGGGGCGACCGGGGAGCTGTTTTTT
NA | TRBJ2-3 | TRBV7-2 | NA | CASSLVAASARPTPTDTQYF | TGTGCCAGCAGCTTAGTCGCGGCTAGCGCACGACCCACCCCCACAGATACGCAGTATTTT
NA | TRBJ2-1 | TRBV7-2 | few | CASSLEVMANEQFF | TGTGCCAGCAGCTTAGAAGTCATGGCGAATGAGCAGTTCTTC
NA | TRBJ2-7 | TRBV20-1 | NA | CSARWGAATHEQYF | TGCAGTGCTAGATGGGGCGCAGCCACCCACGAGCAGTACTTC
TRBD1 | TRBJ1-1 | TRBV4-3 | few | CASSRTRDSDTEAFF | TGCGCCAGCAGCCGAACACGGGACAGCGACACTGAAGCTTTCTTT
NA | TRBJ2-1 | TRBV15 | many | CATSKRDPSDEQFF | TGTGCCACCAGCAAGAGGGACCCCTCAGACGAGCAGTTCTTC
NA | TRBJ1-5 | TRBV6-2/TRBV6-3 | NA | CASSYKGTFRPQHF | TGTGCCAGCAGTTACAAGGGGACTTTTAGACCCCAGCATTTT
TRBD1 | TRBJ2-1 | TRBV4-3 | NA | CASSQDWDRGLPEQFF | TGCGCCAGCAGCCAAGATTGGGACAGGGGACTCCCTGAGCAGTTCTTC
NA | TRBJ2-2 | TRBV11-2 | NA | CASSLRAARFANTGELFF | TGTGCCAGCAGCTTAAGGGCGGCTAGATTCGCGAACACCGGGGAGCTGTTTTTT
TRBD1 | TRBJ1-4 | TRBV12-3/TRBV12-4 | many | CASSLASSTGPLFF | TGTGCCAGCAGTTTAGCGTCCTCGACAGGGCCACTGTTTTTT
NA | TRBJ2-5 | TRBV15 | few | CATSRGNVGLVETQYF | TGTGCCACCAGCAGGGGGAACGTAGGGCTGGTTGAGACCCAGTACTTC
NA | TRBJ2-1 | TRBV2 | NA | CASSVRGVKGYNEQFF | TGTGCCAGCAGCGTACGCGGGGTGAAGGGATACAATGAGCAGTTCTTC
TRBD1 | TRBJ2-1 | TRBV5-1 | many | CASSLGGGKLNEQFF | TGCGCCAGCAGCTTGGGAGGGGGCAAGTTGAATGAGCAGTTCTTC
NA | TRBJ2-3 | TRBV20-1 | NA | CSARDPQGTDTQCF | TGCAGTGCTAGAGATCCGCAGGGCACAGATACGCAGTGTTTT
NA | TRBJ1-1 | TRBV24-1 | NA | CATSDPRDPNTEAFF | TGTGCCACCAGTGACCCCCGGGACCCCAACACTGAAGCTTTCTTT
NA | TRBJ2-5 | TRBV7-2 | NA | CASKVGVEGETQYF | TGTGCCAGCAAAGTAGGAGTGGAGGGGGAGACCCAGTACTTC
TRBD1 | TRBJ1-6 | TRBV3-1 | few | CASSRRRDRYNSPLHF | TGTGCCAGCAGCCGACGCCGGGACAGGTATAATTCACCCCTCCACTTT
TRBD2 | TRBJ2-1 | TRBV4-2 | NA | CASSQDLAGPSYNEQFF | TGTGCCAGCAGCCAAGATTTAGCGGGTCCGTCCTACAATGAGCAGTTCTTC
TRBD2 | TRBJ2-1 | TRBV20-1 | NA | CSARDRELAPSSYNEQFF | TGCAGTGCTAGAGATCGGGAACTAGCGCCGAGCTCCTACAATGAGCAGTTCTTC